The 9 T cell receptor beta chains listed next were all sequenced from one sample in a study of beta chain features in type 1 diabetes. The investigators reverse transcribed all of the isolated RNA, so they sequenced expressed TCRB transcripts. Using immunoSEQ multiplex PCR, the repertoire was profiled, and TCRdb retains in-frame clones only, with some absent. The sample carries approximately 600,000 clones, roughly 12% recorded once. The antigens of these receptors remain unknown. Regarding the study as a whole: Significant though moderate, a shortening of TCRB CDR3s appeared in all four CD4+ subsets of Type 1 diabetes patients.

The sequenced sample was naive CD4+ T cells from blood. These receptors were taken from a man under 40 with type 1 diabetes.

This clone has only a few counts. The chain recombines TRBV30 with TRBJ2-1; 7 bases line up with TRBD1. The V segment lost 8 bases and the J segment 6 bases; nucleotides outside the gene matches: 10. Germline V gene data show CDR1 as GTSNPN and CDR2 as SVGIG (reference sequence). This CDR3 has 13 amino acids. The CDR3 loop is CALVGQTINEQFF. CDR3 bases: TGTGCCCTAGTGGGACAGACTATCAATGAGCAGTTCTTC.

This clone occurred a few times. The gene calls are TRBV7-2 and TRBJ2-7; 7 nucleotides agree with TRBD1. The V gene end was trimmed by 5 bases and the J gene end by 2 bases; junction bases not matched to a gene: 9. The CDR3 is made up of 15 amino acids. Germline assignment: CDR1 SGHTA and CDR2 FQGNSA. The CDR3 coding sequence is TGTGCCAGCAGCCAATCCGGGACAGATACCTACGAGCAGTACTTC. This gives the protein CASSQSGTDTYEQYF.

V is TRBV30 and J is TRBJ2-7; 10 nucleotides align to TRBD2. The CDR3 is made up of 15 amino acids. CDR1 and CDR2 from the germline V gene are GTSNPN and SVGIG (reference sequence). V shed 7 bases and J 3 bases; nucleotides not matched to a gene: 12. The CDR3 sequence is CALHFWVAGGYEQYF. DNA for the CDR3: TGTGCCTTGCATTTTTGGGTAGCGGGGGGCTACGAGCAGTACTTC.

This rearrangement joins TRBV11-2 to TRBJ2-2; D may be TRBD1 or TRBD2 (7 bases each). CDR3 size: 15 residues. V was shortened by 7 bases and J by 3 bases, with 15 bases between the two germline ends. CDR1 is SGHAT, CDR2 FQNNGV, per germline. The CDR3 sequence is CASTVQGRDTGELFF. For the CDR3, the DNA is TGTGCCAGCACCGTACAGGGGAGGGACACCGGGGAGCTGTTTTTT.

The V and J genes are TRBV7-9 and TRBJ2-1; a possible D gene is TRBD2 (6 bases). This CDR3 spans 14 amino acids. V was shortened by 4 bases and J by 6 bases, with 13 bases between the two germline ends. The germline V gene encodes CDR1 SEHNR and CDR2 FQNEAQ (reference sequence). Written as DNA, the CDR3 is TGTGCCAGCAGCTGGGCAGCGGGCCCCAATGAGCAGTTCTTC. Translating it yields CASSWAAGPNEQFF.

The V and J genes are TRBV14 and TRBJ2-5, with 7 bases fitting TRBD1. CDR1 and CDR2 from the germline V gene are SGHDN and FVKESK. The CDR3 is made up of 13 amino acids. The junction had 1 base not matched to a gene; V was cut back by 4 bases and J by 2 bases. This CDR3 reads CASSRGQQETQYF. The CDR3 DNA reads as TGTGCCAGCAGCCGGGGACAGCAAGAGACCCAGTACTTC.

This clone was observed a handful of times. The CDR3 nucleotides read TGTGCCAGCAGCTCGATCCAGACCGGGGAGCTGTTTTTT. This sequence encodes CASSSIQTGELFF. The chain uses TRBV7-9 and TRBJ2-2; D unresolved. CDR3 size: 13 residues. Between the trimmed V and J ends, which lost 4 bases and 5 bases, there was a span of 8 bases. CDR1 is SEHNR and CDR2 is FQNEAQ in the germline V gene (reference sequence).

This clone has only a few counts. The chain combines TRBV25-1 with TRBJ2-1; D is unclear. This CDR3 has 14 amino acids. Germline CDR1 and CDR2: MGHDK and SYGVNS. V lost 7 bases to trimming and J lost 8 bases, with 18 bases between them. CDR3: CASTRAGDGDEQFF. The DNA for the CDR3 is TGTGCCAGCACCCGGGCCGGCGATGGGGATGAGCAGTTCTTC.

The rearrangement links TRBV28 to TRBJ1-2; D is undetermined. Germline CDR1 and CDR2: MDHEN and SYDVKM. The CDR3 covers 12 residues. V gave up 7 bases and J gave up 3 bases, with 9 bases separating them. DNA of the CDR3: TGTGCCAGCAACACCCGGGACTATGGCTACACCTTC. Its protein is CASNTRDYGYTF.